This T cell receptor beta chain appears in the sequencing data of a study of glioma-infiltrating T cells after dendritic cell vaccination. About the study: Dendritic cells derived from monocytes and pulsed with autologous tumor lysate formed the vaccine.

The time point is: after dendritic cell vaccination, including at tumor progression/relapse. Clones were sequenced by immunoSEQ multiplex PCR, and TCRdb holds only the in-frame ones, with some missing. The table shows 100,000 or so clones, with around 91% occurring only once. Germline V gene data show CDR1 as SGHNT and CDR2 as YYREEE (reference sequence). With 0 bases clipped from V and 0 bases from J, the junction kept 6 bases outside the gene matches. CDR3 length equals 18 residues. The sequence was obtained from a human donor with glioblastoma. Sample: blood, taken after dendritic cell vaccination. J is TRBJ1-4 and V is TRBV5-4; 9 bases align to TRBD1. The CDR3 DNA sequence: TGTGCCAGCAGCTTGGGGGGACAGGGACCGCCAACTAATGAAAAACTGTTTTTT. Translated, it gives CASSLGGQGPPTNEKLFF.